The 13 T cell receptor beta chains listed next were all sequenced from one sample in a study of CXCR3-negative and CXCR3-positive naive CD8 T cells. Overall study findings and caveats: Compared with CXCR3-negative naive cells, CXCR3-positive naive cells showed more hydrophobic TRB CDR3s.

What these receptors recognize is not known. Via 5' RACE with UMI labels, TRB cDNA libraries were prepared. TCRdb re-called the 5' RACE reads and catalogs CDR3 proteins one per entry, DNA excluded. Its listing shows over 100,000 distinct CDR3 sequences. Sample: naive CXCR3+ CD8+ T cells from blood. As for subset: CD45RO-CCR7+CD27+CD95- naive CD8+ T cells expressing CXCR3 (TNR3+). These receptors originate from a human donor in good health. Some clones in this sample may be carry-over from other donors' samples.

V and J are TRBV28 and TRBJ2-1. The length of the CDR3 is 14 residues. Germline V gene lookup returns CDR1 MDHEN and CDR2 SYDVKM. The CDR3 here is CASSLLAMINEQFF. Full variable domain (missing parts from reference TRBV28 and TRBJ2-1): DVKVTQSSRYLVKRTGEKVFLECVQDMDHENMFWYRQDPGLGLRLIYFSYDVKMKEKGDIPEGYSVSREKKERFSLILESASTNQTSMYLCASSLLAMINEQFFGPGTRLTVL.

V is TRBV6-1 and J is TRBJ2-7; as DNA is missing, the TRBD2 call by TCRdb cannot be tested. CDR3 length: 15 amino acids. Germline values: CDR1 MNHNS, CDR2 SASEGT. The CDR3 here is CASRVWRGSSYEQYF.

This chain's CDR3 is CSVVQGDEQYF. This chain links TRBV29-1 with TRBJ2-7; absent DNA, TCRdb's TRBD1 call cannot be checked. Germline V gives CDR1 SQVTM, CDR2 ANQGSEA. CDR3 length: 11 residues.

V gene TRBV7-2 combines with J gene TRBJ2-1. This CDR3 has 14 amino acids. Germline V CDR1 and CDR2: SGHTA, FQGNSA. The CDR3 sequence is CASSLDGSYNEQFF.

The chain links TRBV6-2 or TRBV6-3 to TRBJ1-4. The CDR3 consists of 14 residues. Per the germline V gene, CDR1 is MNHEY and CDR2 is SVGEGT. The CDR3 spells CASAQERYGEKLFF.

This sequence joins TRBV25-1 and TRBJ2-7; TCRdb picks TRBD2, but there is no DNA to check that call. Germline lookup yields CDR1 MGHDK and CDR2 SYGVNS. The CDR3 length is 15 residues. The CDR3 loop reads CASSEWASGPSEQYF.

The CDR3 reads CSARGGTLRSSYEQYF. J is TRBJ2-7 and V is TRBV20-1; TCRdb selects TRBD2, and the lack of DNA leaves this call unchecked. Looked up from germline, CDR1 is DFQATT and CDR2 is SNEGSKA (reference sequence). The CDR3 covers 16 residues.

The chain recombines TRBV19 with TRBJ1-1; there is no DNA to check the TCRdb D call of TRBD1. In germline, CDR1 is LNHDA, CDR2 SQIVND (reference sequence). This CDR3 region has 12 residues. The CDR3 protein is CASSPQGFEAFF.

The chain recombines TRBV6-2 or TRBV6-3 with TRBJ2-7; TCRdb calls TRBD2, which cannot be checked without DNA. CDR3 length equals 14 residues. Germline-derived CDR1 and CDR2 are MNHEY and SVGEGT. CDR3 residues: CASSRLAEAVEQYF.

This chain links TRBV10-3 with TRBJ2-3; TCRdb outputs TRBD2, but without DNA this stays unchecked. Germline assignment: CDR1 ENHRY and CDR2 SYGVKD. The CDR3 consists of 16 residues. CDR3 protein: CAIRTTSGRAKDTQYF.

The chain couples TRBV29-1 to TRBJ2-7; the D call from TCRdb, TRBD1, cannot be confirmed without DNA. This CDR3 has 13 amino acids. Germline V CDR1 and CDR2: SQVTM, ANQGSEA. This CDR3 reads CSVVGQGFHEQYF.

The gene calls are TRBV27 and TRBJ2-5. CDR1 is MNHEY, CDR2 SMNVEV, per germline (reference sequence). The CDR3 length is 12 residues. CDR3 loop: CASSSAEETQYF.

The chain carries TRBV19 and TRBJ2-7; checking the TCRdb D call of TRBD1 is not possible without DNA. The CDR3 is made up of 15 amino acids. CDR1 is LNHDA, CDR2 SQIVND, per germline (reference sequence). CDR3 loop: CASSSDRVLMYEQYF.